The following is a T cell receptor beta chain sequence with its context. The antigen it binds to is not known. Per-nucleotide qualities are absent, and no much larger clonotype sits a single base away. According to the germline V gene (reference sequence), CDR1 reads SGHNT and CDR2 reads YYREEE. V is cut by 0 bases and J by 0 bases, and the space between the germline ends is 5 bases. Including the terminal cysteine and phenylalanine, the CDR3 comprises 14 residues. Kept here is only the CDR3 DNA, which spans 42 bases and is read in frame from base 1. About 19-50 mg of tumor tissue was diced and typically yielded more than 3 ug of DNA. The study profiled bulk TCR beta-chain repertoires in matched peripheral blood, tumor and adjacent normal breast tissue taken from some 17 patients with early-stage breast cancer. Following resection, visually identified tumor tissue was excised and transferred into prechilled RNAlater. Using a TissueLyser II, roughly 17-55 mg of tumor tissue was diced and homogenized in RLTplus buffer with beta-mercaptoethanol and antifoaming agent. Genomic DNA was extracted with the Qiagen AllPrep DNA/RNA Mini kit.

Two independent genomic DNA replicates were amplified for each sample, with around 0.5 ug used for blood and roughly 1.5 ug for tumor or normal breast. Following the manufacturer's instructions, the ImmunoSeq Intro kit was used to carry out TCRB sequencing on genomic DNA. For absolute quantification, the 31-cycle multiplex PCR included proprietary primers along with spike-in control sequences. An 87-bp fragment spanning the CDR3 and flanking V and J genes was sequenced with single-end 150-bp reads. Seven samples, each with two replicates, were multiplexed per lane of an Illumina MiSeq using version 3.0 chemistry. Concerning the study's data processing: Raw data were processed with the vendor's proprietary pipeline, and both replicates were merged into a single result per sample. Clonotypes were defined as productive rearrangements sharing the V-gene family, CDR3 amino acid sequence and J-gene segment. Clonality was computed as 1 minus the normalized Shannon entropy (Pielou evenness) of TCRB abundances. To estimate T cell density, the total number of templates was divided by the number of input cells, which was inferred from the amount of DNA input. Total repertoire diversity and clonality were estimated with Recon using default parameters. Clonotypes with over 0.1% abundance in tumor and at least 32-fold higher abundance in tumor than in normal breast were defined as tumor-enriched. TCRdb provides this immuneACCESS table in a form limited to in-frame rearrangements. Some clones are lacking; in checked studies, under half of them reflect an unresolved V gene, and why the rest are absent is not known. The V and J calls and the clone size are those of that table, but D and trimming were determined from the DNA. The sample table records about 34,000 clones; 60% to 80% of these occur just once. The biggest ten clones account for about 9.5% of the sample.

The sample originates from a study of early stage breast cancer tumors listed by TCRdb under 2017. Notes on the research overall: Of the 15 to 20 invasive breast tumors, about a dozen were found to be estrogen receptor-positive, progesterone receptor-positive and HER2-negative. Of the approximately 12 ER+/PR+/HER2- tumors, eight were classified as invasive ductal carcinomas and four as invasive lobular carcinomas. Across all samples, roughly 2,800,000 templates representing approximately 1 million unique clonotypes were detected. The average read coverage per sample was around 10-fold.

General findings and caveats noted by the study authors: Chain pairing and functional markers such as CD4, CD8 and FOXP3 were not captured by bulk genomic DNA sequencing of unsorted cells. Analysis by tumor subtype was prevented by the small cohort size. Repertoires from blood and normal breast were more alike than repertoires from blood and tumor, and in about 90% of the 16 patients, comparing each tissue with blood separated tumor from normal. Enriched TCRB sequences shared across patients were found to be mostly commonly generated sequences that were unlikely to play an important role in the tumor microenvironment. Compared with adjacent normal breast tissue, tumors had higher clonality and approximately 2.5-fold greater T cell density.

The sequence was obtained from a person in their thirties with breast cancer. This chain is built from TRBV5-4 and TRBJ2-3; the D segment cannot be called with confidence. What was sequenced was breast tumor tissue. Here is the DNA: TGTGCCAGCAGCTTGGAAACGAGCACAGATACGCAGTATTTT. Translated, it gives CASSLETSTDTQYF.